The 8 T cell receptor beta chains below all came from one sample that was sequenced in a study of T cells in Graves' hyperthyroidism and ophthalmopathy. Amplified TCR beta CDR3 regions derived from RNA transcripts. First-round RT-PCR with HTBI primers amplified the TCR CDR3 region. TCRdb re-analysed the multiplex PCR reads in MiXCR, keeping a single row per CDR3 protein. Among 650,000 to 850,000 distinct CDR3 sequences listed, around 20% were seen once. The sequenced sample was blood. All receptors derive from a woman in her forties or fifties with Graves' hyperthyroidism that later progressed to Graves' ophthalmopathy.

V and J are TRBV24-1 and TRBJ2-5; a possible D gene is TRBD1 (5 bases). CDR3 length: 16 amino acids. The V end lost 9 bases, the J end lost 5 bases, and 24 bases lay between the germline ends. CDR1 is KGHDR and CDR2 is SFDVKD in the germline V gene. The CDR3 bases are TGTGCCACCGGGGCTAACGTAGAACCCTTTGCGGAGACCCAGTACTTC. Amino acids: CATGANVEPFAETQYF.

This chain uses TRBV24-1 with TRBJ2-1; 7 bases line up with TRBD1. The CDR3 covers 16 residues. The junction had 5 bases not matched to a gene; V was cut back by 4 bases and J by 0 bases. Germline CDR1 KGHDR, CDR2 SFDVKD. CDR3 DNA sequence: TGTGCCACCAGTGACCCGGGACAGCACTCCTACAATGAGCAGTTCTTC. This sequence encodes CATSDPGQHSYNEQFF.

This clonotype occurred a few times. The chain is built from TRBV7-8 and TRBJ1-5, with 8 bases that match TRBD1. V lost 0 bases, J lost 6 bases, and 4 bases stayed unmatched. The V gene's germline CDR1 is SGHVS and CDR2 FQNEAQ. This CDR3 has 15 amino acids. CDR3 nucleotide sequence: TGTGCCAGCAGCTTAGCCGACAGGGGTAGTCAGCCCCAGCATTTT. It encodes CASSLADRGSQPQHF.

The table lists this clonotype with many counts. This chain connects TRBV12-3 or TRBV12-4 to TRBJ1-1; no firm D call. The CDR3 is 13 residues long. V was shortened by 5 bases and J by 1 base, with 8 bases between the two germline ends. CDR3 coding DNA: TGTGCCAGCAGTCCTTTCTCGAACACTGAAGCTTTCTTT. Translated: CASSPFSNTEAFF.

The chain joins TRBV6-1 to TRBJ2-5; no reliable D call. The CDR3 runs 14 residues. Germline CDR1 MNHNS, CDR2 SASEGT. Trimming removed 6 bases at V and 5 bases at J, with 16 bases between. The CDR3 sequence: CASREPWIGETQYF. The CDR3 coding sequence is TGTGCCAGCAGAGAACCCTGGATTGGGGAGACCCAGTACTTC.

This clonotype was recorded a few times. The genes are TRBV20-1 and TRBJ2-5; possible D gene TRBD2, 5 bases. Germline CDR1 and CDR2: DFQATT and SNEGSKA (reference sequence). V lost 6 bases, J lost 4 bases, and 15 bases lay in between. This CDR3 comprises 13 residues. The CDR3 nucleotides are TGCAGTGCCGAGGAGCGAGGGCGAGAGACCCAGTACTTC. Its protein product is CSAEERGRETQYF.

Regarding this clonotype: With a much larger clone just one base away, this may be a read error. The CDR3 coding sequence is TGTGCCAGCAGCTGGGGGACAGGGAGCCGGAACACTGAAGCTTTCTTT. The encoded protein is CASSWGTGSRNTEAFF. The chain has TRBV11-2 and TRBJ1-1; 9 bases are shared with TRBD1. CDR1 is SGHAT, CDR2 FQNNGV, per germline. The CDR3 is made up of 16 amino acids. The J segment lost 1 base and the V segment lost 4 bases, leaving 7 bases of the junction unmatched.

This clonotype was observed at least ten times. This chain joins TRBV3-1 and TRBJ1-5; D not resolved. The ends were cut back, 0 bases at V and 4 bases at J, with 7 bases in the middle. This CDR3 spans 14 amino acids. Germline V lookup: CDR1 LGHDT, CDR2 YNNKEL (reference sequence). Here the CDR3 DNA reads TGTGCCAGCAGCCAAGAATCAGCGAATCAGCCCCAGCATTTT. Amino acid sequence: CASSQESANQPQHF.